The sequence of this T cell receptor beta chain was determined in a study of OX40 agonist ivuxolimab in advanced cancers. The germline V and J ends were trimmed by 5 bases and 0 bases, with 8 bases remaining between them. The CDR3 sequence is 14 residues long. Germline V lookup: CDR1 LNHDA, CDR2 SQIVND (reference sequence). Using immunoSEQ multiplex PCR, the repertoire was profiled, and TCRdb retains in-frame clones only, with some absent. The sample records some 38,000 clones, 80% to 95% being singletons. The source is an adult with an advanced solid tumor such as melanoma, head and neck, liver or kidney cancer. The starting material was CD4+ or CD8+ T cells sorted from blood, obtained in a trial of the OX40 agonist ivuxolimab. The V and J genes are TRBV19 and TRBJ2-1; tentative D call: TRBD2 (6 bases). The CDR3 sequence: CASSVTSSYNEQFF. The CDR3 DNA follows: TGTGCCAGTAGTGTGACTAGCTCCTACAATGAGCAGTTCTTC.